This passage covers 30 T cell receptor beta chains from one sample sequenced in a study of T cells in Graves' hyperthyroidism and ophthalmopathy (dated by TCRdb to the late 2010s). The library was built by means of multiplex PCR. The instrument was an Illumina HiSeq 2000. TCR beta CDR3 regions were amplified from RNA transcripts. The TCR CDR3 was subjected to a first round of RT-PCR using the HTBI primer set and the Qiagen OneStep RT-PCR kit. Clones were called with MiXCR by TCRdb after fastp trimmed the public reads at Q25, and only in-frame beta chains were retained. One record per CDR3 amino acid sequence lists the most common genes and DNA. Within this sample are about 420,000 distinct CDR3 sequences, with roughly an eighth of them counted one time only. Of the sample, less than 6.5% falls within the top ten clones. The sequencing sample was made of blood. The receptors derive from a woman under 30 with Graves' hyperthyroidism.

This clonotype was counted ten times or more. The V and J genes are TRBV18 and TRBJ2-1; 12 bases agree with TRBD1. Germline V CDR1 and CDR2: KGHSH, LQKENI. V dropped 1 base and J dropped 9; count of bases not matched to a gene: 7. This CDR3 is built from 16 residues. The CDR3 DNA reads TGTGCCAGCTCACCACTCCCCGGGACAGGGGGCAGTGAGCAGTTCTTC. Amino acids: CASSPLPGTGGSEQFF.

This clonotype was observed many times. The CDR3 DNA reads as TGTGCCAGCAGTTCCGCGGGGCGCTACTACGAGCAGTACTTC. Translating it yields CASSSAGRYYEQYF. This chain uses TRBV28 with TRBJ2-7; tentatively, D is TRBD2 (6 bases). V was cut by 4 bases and J by 3 bases, with 13 bases left in between. The CDR3 extends over 14 amino acids. Germline V lookup: CDR1 MDHEN, CDR2 SYDVKM.

This clonotype was counted ten times or more. The CDR3 here is CASSGGPGNTEAFF. The CDR3 DNA is TGTGCCAGCAGTGGGGGGCCCGGGAACACTGAAGCTTTCTTT. The rearrangement uses TRBV28 and TRBJ1-1, with D maybe TRBD1 (6 bases). The germline gives CDR1 MDHEN, CDR2 SYDVKM. Trimming cost V 5 bases and J 1 base, with 11 bases left between them. The CDR3 spans 14 residues.

This clonotype occurred a few times. The V gene is TRBV7-3, the J gene TRBJ2-1, with 8 bases aligning to TRBD2. The CDR3 sequence is 13 residues long. Germline V gene data show CDR1 as SGHTA and CDR2 as FQGTGA. The V segment lost 5 bases and the J segment 10 bases; nucleotides outside the gene matches: 7. For the CDR3, the DNA is TGTGCCAGCAGCCCGGCGGGGGGCGGCGAGCAGTTCTTC. It encodes CASSPAGGGEQFF.

The chain combines TRBV12-3 or TRBV12-4 with TRBJ2-3, with no clear D. V shed 3 bases and J shed 1 base, with 8 bases lying between them. The CDR3 contains 14 residues. The CDR3 is CASSLNSRTDTQYF. The CDR3 DNA is TGTGCCAGCAGTTTGAACTCCCGCACAGATACGCAGTATTTT.

At least ten counts were recorded for this clonotype. The V and J genes are TRBV28 and TRBJ2-7, with TRBD2 as a possible D gene (5 bases). Trimming shortened V by 6 bases and J by 2 bases, and 14 bases separated the two germline ends. This CDR3 contains 14 residues. Germline V gene data show CDR1 as MDHEN and CDR2 as SYDVKM. The DNA for the CDR3 is TGTGCCAGCAGCCCTAACCTAGCTCCCTACGAGCAGTACTTC. It translates to CASSPNLAPYEQYF.

V is TRBV7-8 and J is TRBJ1-5, with D maybe TRBD1 (5 bases). Trimming took 3 bases from V and 3 from J, leaving 15 bases between them. Per germline, CDR1 SGHVS and CDR2 FQNEAQ. This CDR3 region has 16 residues. In nucleotides, the CDR3 is TGTGCCAGCAGCTTCACGCCCCGACAGAACAATCAGCCCCAGCATTTT. Translating it yields CASSFTPRQNNQPQHF.

Ten or more counts support this clonotype. The chain recombines TRBV6-2 or TRBV6-3 with TRBJ2-3; a weak D match, TRBD2 (5 bases). V was pared by 4 bases and J by 4 bases, with 9 bases between. Germline V gives CDR1 MNHEY, CDR2 SVGEGT. CDR3 size: 13 residues. CDR3 sequence reads: CASSSLVSDTQYF. CDR3 in DNA: TGTGCCAGCAGTTCACTAGTATCAGATACGCAGTATTTT.

The chain recombines TRBV18 with TRBJ2-3; D gene ambiguous. Trimming cost V 6 bases and J 3 bases, with 7 bases left between them. Germline V gene sequence: CDR1 KGHSH, CDR2 LQKENI. This CDR3 has 12 residues. CDR3 residues: CASSLKTDTQYF. CDR3 nucleotide sequence: TGTGCCAGCTCGCTCAAGACAGATACGCAGTATTTT.

This clonotype showed up just a few times. The V gene is TRBV6-1, the J gene TRBJ1-4; 7 bases agree with TRBD1. The length of the CDR3 is 14 residues. Germline CDR1 MNHNS, CDR2 SASEGT. V gave up 8 bases and J gave up 3 bases; unmatched junction bases: 6. DNA for the CDR3: TGTGCCAGCCGACAGGGATGGGCTAATGAAAAACTGTTTTTT. Amino acids: CASRQGWANEKLFF.

The chain has TRBV7-6 and TRBJ2-1; maybe TRBD2 (5 bases). The CDR3 length is 15 residues. CDR1 and CDR2 (germline): SGHVS, FNYEAQ. V was pared by 1 base and J by 8 bases, with 15 bases between. The CDR3 DNA follows: TGTGCCAGCAGCTTAGGGATACTAGGGTCGGATGAGCAGTTCTTC. This sequence encodes CASSLGILGSDEQFF. The full variable domain, its missing parts supplied by reference TRBV7-6 and TRBJ2-1, is GAGVSQSPRYKVTKRGQDVALRCDPISGHVSLYWYRQALGQGPEFLTYFNYEAQQDKSGLPNDRFSAERPEGSISTLTIQRTEQRDSAMYRCASSLGILGSDEQFFGPGTRLTVL.

This clonotype was observed many times. The chain is built from TRBV27 and TRBJ1-1, with TRBD1 matching 10 bases. Trimming cost V 4 bases and J 3 bases; bases outside gene matches: 11. Germline CDR1 and CDR2: MNHEY and SMNVEV (reference sequence). The CDR3 loop spans 17 amino acids. CDR3 region: CASSSVWDRGRDTEAFF. CDR3 nucleotides: TGTGCCAGCAGTTCGGTTTGGGACAGGGGTAGGGACACTGAAGCTTTCTTT.

This clonotype was detected ten times or more. The chain has TRBV12-3 or TRBV12-4 and TRBJ2-7; 7 nucleotides line up with TRBD1. Unmatched junction bases numbered 9, after V lost 5 bases and J lost 2 bases. This CDR3 has 15 residues. This chain's CDR3 is CASSPRDSGPYEQYF. The CDR3 DNA reads as TGTGCCAGCAGTCCACGGGACAGCGGCCCCTACGAGCAGTACTTC.

This clonotype turned up a few times. The chain uses TRBV5-1 and TRBJ1-4; D is ambiguous. The CDR3 spans 11 residues. V dropped 5 bases and J dropped 5 bases, with 4 bases sitting between them. CDR1 and CDR2 (germline): SGHRS, YFSETQ. This chain's CDR3 is CASRENEKLFF. The DNA for the CDR3 is TGCGCCAGCAGGGAAAATGAAAAACTGTTTTTT.

This clonotype was seen more than once but under ten times. This chain links TRBV5-1 with TRBJ2-1; D is unresolved. CDR1 and CDR2 from the germline V gene are SGHRS and YFSETQ. The length of the CDR3 is 13 residues. The germline V and J ends were trimmed by 4 bases and 5 bases, with 10 bases remaining between them. CDR3 in DNA: TGCGCCAGCAGCGCCGCACTGAACAATGAGCAGTTCTTC. Amino acid sequence: CASSAALNNEQFF.

In its sample, this clonotype was seen many times. The chain is built from TRBV27 and TRBJ2-4, with a weak D call TRBD1 (6 bases). The CDR3 length is 14 residues. Germline CDR1 MNHEY, CDR2 SMNVEV (reference sequence). V was shortened by 5 bases and J by 10 bases, with 18 bases between the two germline ends. CDR3 nucleotides: TGTGCCAGCAGTGACCTCGGACAGAGCCCAATTCAGTACTTC. It specifies CASSDLGQSPIQYF.

At least ten counts were recorded for this clonotype. The chain joins TRBV5-1 to TRBJ2-3; TRBD2 agrees at 7 bases. The CDR3 sequence is 15 residues long. After removal of 1 base from V and 2 bases from J, the junction contained 4 bases not matched to a gene. Germline V CDR1 and CDR2: SGHRS, YFSETQ. As DNA, the CDR3 is TGCGCCAGCAGCTTGCTCGCGGGAGACACAGATACGCAGTATTTT. This gives the protein CASSLLAGDTDTQYF.

In its sample, this clonotype was seen many times. The V and J genes are TRBV6-1 and TRBJ2-2; TRBD2 might be the D (6 bases). V was shortened by 7 bases and J by 4 bases, with 16 bases between the two germline ends. CDR1 is MNHNS and CDR2 is SASEGT in the germline V gene. This CDR3 is 15 amino acids long. For the CDR3, the DNA is TGTGCCAGCATGGGACTCCGCGTACGCACCGGGGAGCTGTTTTTT. Translating it yields CASMGLRVRTGELFF.

This clonotype came up many times. The rearrangement joins TRBV18 to TRBJ2-7; TRBD1 might be the D (6 bases). The CDR3 contains 15 residues. Germline V gene sequence: CDR1 KGHSH, CDR2 LQKENI. Trimming pared 0 bases from V and 2 bases from J, leaving 11 bases between. The CDR3 region is CASSPPVTGPYEQYF. The DNA of the CDR3 is TGTGCCAGCTCACCACCAGTGACAGGCCCCTACGAGCAGTACTTC.

This clonotype was recorded many times. V is TRBV2 and J is TRBJ2-5, with TRBD1 identical over 8 bases. The CDR3 runs 12 residues. Per germline, CDR1 SNHLY and CDR2 FYNNEI. V gave up 8 bases and J gave up 5 bases; unmatched junction bases: 4. The CDR3 spells CASRTGWETQYF. The CDR3 bases are TGTGCCAGCCGGACAGGGTGGGAGACCCAGTACTTC. The full variable domain, its missing parts supplied by reference TRBV2 and TRBJ2-5, is EPEVTQTPSHQVTQMGQEVILRCVPISNHLYFYWYRQILGQKVEFLVSFYNNEISEKSEIFDDQFSVERPDGSNFTLKIRSTKLEDSAMYFCASRTGWETQYFGPGTRLLVL.

The sample holds many counts of this clonotype. The V gene is TRBV20-1, the J gene TRBJ1-2; tentative D call: TRBD1 (5 bases). The CDR3 spans 14 residues. V was pared by 6 bases and J by 7 bases, with 21 bases between. The V gene's germline CDR1 is DFQATT and CDR2 SNEGSKA (reference sequence). The CDR3 loop is CSASIRDLWAGYTF. The DNA of the CDR3 is TGCAGTGCGTCGATCCGGGACCTGTGGGCTGGCTACACCTTC.

This clonotype occurred many times. This chain links TRBV20-1 with TRBJ1-1; D is ambiguous. The ends were cut back, 3 bases at V and 1 base at J, with 9 bases in the middle. Germline V gives CDR1 DFQATT, CDR2 SNEGSKA (reference sequence). The CDR3 spans 13 residues. The CDR3 nucleotides are TGCAGTGCTAGTCCAGACTCGAACACTGAAGCTTTCTTT. Protein: CSASPDSNTEAFF.

Ten or more counts support this clonotype. The genes are TRBV7-9 and TRBJ2-7; 7 bases map to TRBD1. The trim removed 0 bases at V and 7 bases at J, leaving 6 bases unmatched. This CDR3 region has 14 residues. The V gene's germline CDR1 is SEHNR and CDR2 FQNEAQ (reference sequence). In DNA, the CDR3 is TGTGCCAGCAGCTTAGCGAAGGACAGGCAAGAGCAGTACTTC. Its protein is CASSLAKDRQEQYF. The whole variable domain, filled in from reference TRBV7-9 and TRBJ2-7, reads DTGVSQNPRHKITKRGQNVTFRCDPISEHNRLYWYRQTLGQGPEFLTYFQNEAQLEKSRLLSDRFSAERPKGSFSTLEIQRTEQGDSAMYLCASSLAKDRQEQYFGPGTRLTVT.

This clonotype was seen at least ten times. The junction does not match germline at one end; this may be a read error. The chain joins TRBV5-5 to TRBJ2-3; a possible D gene is TRBD1 (6 bases). CDR1 is SGHKS and CDR2 is YYEKEE in the germline V gene (reference sequence). CDR3 length: 14 residues. The CDR3 DNA reads TGTGCCAGCAGTTTGGGGGCCGGGACAGATACGCAGTATTTT. This sequence encodes CASSLGAGTDTQYF.

This clonotype was seen repeatedly, ten times or more. The rearrangement joins TRBV7-2 to TRBJ2-5; tentatively, D is TRBD2 (6 bases). V was cut by 2 bases and J by 3 bases, with 10 bases left in between. The CDR3 length is 14 residues. CDR1 and CDR2 from the germline V gene are SGHTA and FQGNSA. DNA of the CDR3: TGTGCCAGCAGCTTATTTCGGGGGAAAGAGACCCAGTACTTC. Amino acids: CASSLFRGKETQYF. Complete variable domain (other parts from reference TRBV7-2 and TRBJ2-5): GAGVSQSPSNKVTEKGKDVELRCDPISGHTALYWYRQSLGQGLEFLIYFQGNSAPDKSGLPSDRFSAERTGGSVSTLTIQRTQQEDSAVYLCASSLFRGKETQYFGPGTRLLVL.

As for this clonotype: It may be a read error: a sequence one base away is much more abundant. The chain is built from TRBV20-1 and TRBJ2-7, with 10 bases identical to TRBD2. This CDR3 contains 17 residues. J was trimmed by 5 bases and V by 7 bases; bases with no gene match: 20. Germline assignment: CDR1 DFQATT and CDR2 SNEGSKA (reference sequence). CDR3 nucleotides: TGCAGTGTGCTAGGGTTAGGGAAGGGACTAGCGCCCCACGAGCAGTACTTC. Its protein product is CSVLGLGKGLAPHEQYF.

Details on this clonotype: This clone may be a read error of a much larger clone one base away. The chain recombines TRBV6-2 or TRBV6-3 with TRBJ2-7; D not resolved. With 7 bases removed from V and 3 bases from J, the gap between germline ends came to 7 bases. The germline gives CDR1 MNHEY, CDR2 SVGEGT. This CDR3 contains 11 residues. The CDR3, as DNA: TGTGCCAGCAAGGACGACTACGAGCAGTACTTC. Translation gives CASKDDYEQYF.

The rearrangement uses TRBV2 and TRBJ1-1, with D possibly TRBD1 on 5 matching bases. This CDR3 spans 13 amino acids. Trimming stripped 4 bases from V and 6 bases from J, with 12 bases between. Germline CDR1 SNHLY, CDR2 FYNNEI. The CDR3 loop reads CASSVDSGAEAFF. CDR3 sequence (DNA): TGTGCCAGCAGTGTCGACAGCGGCGCTGAAGCTTTCTTT.

In this sample, this clonotype turned up many times. The V and J genes are TRBV28 and TRBJ1-1; no clear D. Germline assignment: CDR1 MDHEN and CDR2 SYDVKM. V lost 2 bases and J 4 bases, leaving 11 bases between the germline ends. The CDR3 is 14 amino acids. CDR3 sequence: CASSLGGVVTEAFF. CDR3 DNA sequence: TGTGCCAGCAGTTTAGGTGGTGTTGTCACTGAAGCTTTCTTT.

This clonotype was detected many times. This chain joins TRBV3-1 and TRBJ2-1, with D hard to call. Germline CDR1 and CDR2: LGHDT and YNNKEL (reference sequence). The V gene lost 4 bases and the J gene lost 9 bases, with 7 bases spanning the gap. The CDR3 covers 11 residues. The CDR3 protein is CASSRSSEQFF. The CDR3 DNA is TGTGCCAGCAGCCGATCCAGTGAGCAGTTCTTC.